These T cell receptor beta chains were read from a single sample in a study of OX40 agonist ivuxolimab in advanced cancers. Assay: immunoSEQ multiplex PCR; the TCRdb copy retains only in-frame clones and omits some. The top ten clones hold around 15% of a sample with some 58,000 clones, around 85% of them seen once. This specimen was CD4+ or CD8+ T cells sorted from blood, taken in a trial of the OX40 agonist ivuxolimab. Receptor source: an adult with an advanced solid tumor such as melanoma, head and neck, liver or kidney cancer. CDR3s include the opening cysteine and the closing phenylalanine or tryptophan. The order of the fields is D gene, clone size, V gene, J gene, CDR3 protein, CDR3 DNA. A D gene is named only where the DNA matches it firmly. Clone size is not always given. Where it is, it says once, few, many or a class for expanded clones.

D gene: .; clone size: once; V gene: TRBV15; J gene: TRBJ2-3; CDR3 protein: CATSRGMGQGNTQYF; CDR3 DNA: TGTGCCACCAGCAGAGGCATGGGCCAGGGGAATACGCAGTATTTT
D gene: .; clone size: once; V gene: TRBV7-8; J gene: TRBJ2-7; CDR3 protein: CASSLVPGPKSSYEQYF; CDR3 DNA: TGTGCCAGCAGCTTAGTACCGGGACCTAAATCCTCCTACGAGCAGTACTTC
D gene: TRBD1; clone size: .; V gene: TRBV7-2; J gene: TRBJ2-5; CDR3 protein: CASSHAGTVETQYF; CDR3 DNA: TGTGCCAGCAGTCACGCCGGGACAGTAGAGACCCAGTACTTC
D gene: .; clone size: .; V gene: TRBV4-2; J gene: TRBJ2-4; CDR3 protein: CASSQGVRGDIQYF; CDR3 DNA: TGTGCCAGCAGCCAAGGGGTAAGGGGAGACATTCAGTACTTC
D gene: .; clone size: .; V gene: TRBV4-2; J gene: TRBJ2-2; CDR3 protein: CASSQDPQANTGELFF; CDR3 DNA: TGTGCCAGCAGCCAAGATCCCCAGGCGAACACCGGGGAGCTGTTTTTT
D gene: .; clone size: .; V gene: TRBV5-1; J gene: TRBJ2-5; CDR3 protein: CASSLGSGQETQYF; CDR3 DNA: TGCGCCAGCAGCTTGGGATCGGGGCAAGAGACCCAGTACTTC
D gene: .; clone size: .; V gene: TRBV10-3; J gene: TRBJ2-2; CDR3 protein: CAISEDRDTGELFF; CDR3 DNA: TGTGCCATCAGTGAGGACCGTGACACCGGGGAGCTGTTTTTT
D gene: TRBD2; clone size: .; V gene: TRBV19; J gene: TRBJ2-5; CDR3 protein: CASSIRLAGRQETQYF; CDR3 DNA: TGTGCCAGTAGTATTAGACTAGCGGGTCGACAAGAGACCCAGTACTTC
D gene: .; clone size: once; V gene: TRBV4-1; J gene: TRBJ2-2; CDR3 protein: CASSQVDMNTGELFF; CDR3 DNA: TGCGCCAGCAGCCAAGTTGATATGAACACCGGGGAGCTGTTTTTT
D gene: TRBD1; clone size: .; V gene: TRBV6-6; J gene: TRBJ2-7; CDR3 protein: CASSYSGQGSYEQYF; CDR3 DNA: TGTGCCAGCAGTTACTCGGGACAGGGTAGCTACGAGCAGTACTTC
D gene: TRBD2; clone size: few; V gene: TRBV6-1; J gene: TRBJ2-3; CDR3 protein: CASSSGRETDTQYF; CDR3 DNA: TGTGCCAGCAGTAGCGGGAGGGAGACAGATACGCAGTATTTT
D gene: .; clone size: .; V gene: TRBV5-1; J gene: TRBJ2-1; CDR3 protein: CASSLLQGNEQFF; CDR3 DNA: TGCGCCAGCAGCTTATTACAGGGCAATGAGCAGTTCTTC
D gene: TRBD2; clone size: .; V gene: TRBV11-2; J gene: TRBJ2-7; CDR3 protein: CASRKLAAYEQYF; CDR3 DNA: TGTGCCAGCAGGAAACTAGCGGCATACGAGCAGTACTTC
D gene: TRBD2; clone size: .; V gene: TRBV9; J gene: TRBJ2-7; CDR3 protein: CASSVDPAGVYEQYF; CDR3 DNA: TGTGCCAGCAGCGTAGATCCAGCGGGAGTTTACGAGCAGTACTTC
D gene: .; clone size: .; V gene: TRBV7-3; J gene: TRBJ2-7; CDR3 protein: CASSLTPSYEQYF; CDR3 DNA: TGTGCCAGCAGCTTAACCCCTTCCTACGAGCAGTACTTC
D gene: .; clone size: .; V gene: TRBV28; J gene: TRBJ2-5; CDR3 protein: CATRGGAKTQYF; CDR3 DNA: TGTGCCACCAGGGGGGGGGCGAAGACCCAGTACTTC
D gene: .; clone size: .; V gene: TRBV27; J gene: TRBJ2-7; CDR3 protein: CASSFGGGYEQYF; CDR3 DNA: TGTGCCAGCAGTTTTGGTGGGGGATACGAGCAGTACTTC
D gene: .; clone size: .; V gene: TRBV15; J gene: TRBJ1-5; CDR3 protein: CATSIAGTKNQPQHF; CDR3 DNA: TGTGCCACCAGCATAGCCGGGACGAAGAATCAGCCCCAGCATTTT
D gene: TRBD1; clone size: .; V gene: TRBV10-3; J gene: TRBJ1-1; CDR3 protein: CAIADRGSTEAFF; CDR3 DNA: TGTGCCATCGCGGACAGGGGGAGCACTGAAGCTTTCTTT
D gene: .; clone size: few; V gene: TRBV19; J gene: TRBJ2-2; CDR3 protein: CASKSDTGELFF; CDR3 DNA: TGTGCCAGTAAATCCGACACCGGGGAGCTGTTTTTT
D gene: .; clone size: once; V gene: TRBV30; J gene: TRBJ2-1; CDR3 protein: CAWMGNSYNEQFF; CDR3 DNA: TGTGCCTGGATGGGAAACTCCTACAATGAGCAGTTCTTC
D gene: TRBD1; clone size: few; V gene: TRBV28; J gene: TRBJ2-7; CDR3 protein: CASSLLWSLDRGPYEQYF; CDR3 DNA: TGTGCCAGCAGTTTATTGTGGTCGCTCGACAGGGGGCCCTACGAGCAGTACTTC
D gene: TRBD1; clone size: .; V gene: TRBV5-6; J gene: TRBJ1-2; CDR3 protein: CASSSSGGPYYGYTF; CDR3 DNA: TGTGCCAGCAGCTCCTCAGGGGGCCCCTACTATGGCTACACCTTC
D gene: .; clone size: .; V gene: TRBV5-8; J gene: TRBJ2-7; CDR3 protein: CASSFRRAQYF; CDR3 DNA: TGTGCCAGCAGCTTTAGGCGGGCTCAGTACTTC
D gene: .; clone size: .; V gene: TRBV19; J gene: TRBJ2-7; CDR3 protein: CASSTGTARYEQYF; CDR3 DNA: TGTGCCAGTAGTACGGGGACGGCGAGGTACGAGCAGTACTTC
D gene: .; clone size: .; V gene: TRBV6-1; J gene: TRBJ1-2; CDR3 protein: CASSELGGYGYTF; CDR3 DNA: TGTGCCAGCAGTGAACTTGGGGGATATGGCTACACCTTC
D gene: TRBD1; clone size: once; V gene: TRBV7-9; J gene: TRBJ2-5; CDR3 protein: CASGTDIEETQYF; CDR3 DNA: TGTGCCAGCGGGACAGATATTGAAGAGACCCAGTACTTC